These T cell receptor beta chains were read from a single sample in a study of OX40 agonist ivuxolimab in advanced cancers. Produced via immunoSEQ multiplex PCR; TCRdb's table is partial and in-frame only. Among 70,000 or so clones listed, around 83% were seen once. Sample: CD4+ or CD8+ T cells sorted from blood, taken in a trial of the OX40 agonist ivuxolimab. The receptors derive from an adult with an advanced solid tumor such as melanoma, head and neck, liver or kidney cancer. The CDR3 runs from the conserved cysteine through the conserved F or W. A D gene is named only where the DNA matches it firmly. Expanded clones get a size class; other rows say once, few or many, or leave the size out.

v_gene	d_gene	j_gene	abundance	CDR3aa	CDR3nt
TRBV5-1	NA	TRBJ2-2	NA	CASSLDLGPGTGELFF	TGCGCCAGCAGCTTGGATCTCGGCCCGGGGACCGGGGAGCTGTTTTTT
TRBV5-4	TRBD1	TRBJ1-2	NA	CASSLTATGGHGYTF	TGTGCCAGCAGCTTGACCGCGACAGGGGGACATGGCTACACCTTC
TRBV7-3	TRBD1	TRBJ1-2	NA	CASSLFGGGGYGYTF	TGTGCCAGCAGCTTATTTGGAGGGGGCGGCTATGGCTACACCTTC
TRBV29-1	NA	TRBJ1-4	NA	CSALDSNEKLFF	TGCAGCGCCCTTGACAGTAATGAAAAACTGTTTTTT
TRBV5-1	NA	TRBJ2-1	NA	CASSLGSLYNEQFF	TGCGCCAGCAGCTTGGGTTCCTTATACAATGAGCAGTTCTTC
TRBV7-6	NA	TRBJ2-7	NA	CASSLGSYEQYF	TGTGCCAGCAGCTTAGGATCCTACGAGCAGTACTTC
TRBV11-3	NA	TRBJ2-7	once	CASSLEGTRDDEQYF	TGTGCCAGCAGCTTAGAAGGGACCCGAGACGACGAGCAGTACTTC
TRBV28	TRBD1	TRBJ2-7	NA	CASKAQPGQGSYEQYF	TGTGCCAGCAAAGCACAACCGGGACAGGGCTCCTACGAGCAGTACTTC
TRBV11-1	NA	TRBJ2-5	NA	CASRTAGYGETQYF	TGTGCCAGTCGAACGGCCGGGTATGGAGAGACCCAGTACTTC
TRBV7-3	NA	TRBJ1-1	NA	CASSLFVGTEAFF	TGTGCCAGCAGCTTATTCGTGGGGACTGAAGCTTTCTTT
TRBV2	TRBD2	TRBJ2-3	NA	CASSGTSGDITDTQYF	TGTGCCAGCAGTGGGACTAGCGGGGACATCACAGATACGCAGTATTTT
TRBV7-6	NA	TRBJ2-2	once	CASSSQDTGELFF	TGTGCCAGCAGCTCCCAAGACACCGGGGAGCTGTTTTTT
TRBV5-6	TRBD1	TRBJ1-2	NA	CASTLSLRGLHYGYTF	TGTGCCAGCACTCTATCTTTGAGGGGGCTCCACTATGGCTACACCTTC
TRBV9	TRBD1	TRBJ1-5	NA	CASSAATGIDQPQHF	TGTGCCAGCAGCGCCGCGACAGGGATTGATCAGCCCCAGCATTTT
TRBV5-1	TRBD2	TRBJ2-5	NA	CASSPGTSGKKETQYF	TGCGCCAGCAGCCCCGGGACTAGCGGGAAGAAGGAGACCCAGTACTTC
TRBV30	NA	TRBJ2-7	NA	CAWSHETQGNNEQYF	TGTGCCTGGAGTCACGAAACCCAGGGTAACAACGAGCAGTACTTC
TRBV5-1	NA	TRBJ2-7	NA	CASSFTGGVEQYF	TGCGCCAGCAGCTTCACGGGCGGTGTCGAGCAGTACTTC
TRBV4-1	TRBD2	TRBJ2-5	NA	CASSQIAGGARQTQYF	TGCGCCAGCAGCCAAATAGCCGGGGGGGCCAGACAGACCCAGTACTTC
TRBV19	NA	TRBJ1-3	once	CASGDRVSSGNTIYF	TGTGCCAGTGGGGACCGCGTAAGCTCTGGAAACACCATATATTTT
TRBV28	NA	TRBJ2-1	once	CASSSGTAAYNEQFF	TGTGCCAGCAGTTCCGGGACTGCCGCCTACAATGAGCAGTTCTTC
TRBV6-1	TRBD2	TRBJ2-5	NA	CASSGTSGVVETQYF	TGTGCCAGCAGTGGGACTAGCGGGGTGGTGGAGACCCAGTACTTC
TRBV28	NA	TRBJ1-2	NA	CASSLLGDGYTF	TGTGCCAGCAGTTTATTAGGGGATGGCTACACCTTC
TRBV27	NA	TRBJ2-3	NA	CASSLSGRSTDTQYF	TGTGCCAGCAGTTTATCGGGGAGAAGCACAGATACGCAGTATTTT
TRBV7-2	NA	TRBJ2-5	NA	CASSPDFKETQYF	TGTGCCAGCAGCCCTGACTTCAAAGAGACCCAGTACTTC
TRBV19	NA	TRBJ2-4	NA	CASREEMAKNIQYF	TGTGCCAGTAGGGAGGAGATGGCCAAAAACATTCAGTACTTC
TRBV25-1	NA	TRBJ1-2	NA	CASSWDGLIGYTF	TGTGCCAGCAGCTGGGACGGTCTAATTGGCTACACCTTC
TRBV5-1	NA	TRBJ2-1	NA	CASSLTRVGDEQFF	TGCGCCAGCAGCTTAACCAGGGTGGGGGATGAGCAGTTCTTC
TRBV5-8	NA	TRBJ1-3	few	CASSPGQFSGNTIYF	TGTGCCAGCAGCCCCGGACAGTTCTCTGGAAACACCATATATTTT
TRBV5-1	NA	TRBJ2-1	NA	CASSLFLLQPGTFSYNEQFF	TGCGCCAGCAGCTTGTTTCTCCTACAACCCGGGACTTTCTCCTACAATGAGCAGTTCTTC
TRBV14	TRBD1	TRBJ2-7	NA	CASRGTGRGYEQYF	TGTGCCAGCAGGGGGACAGGGAGAGGCTACGAGCAGTACTTC
TRBV18	NA	TRBJ1-2	NA	CASSPLEDYGYTF	TGTGCCAGCTCACCGCTAGAGGACTATGGCTACACCTTC
TRBV2	NA	TRBJ2-2	NA	CASSEDLTGELFF	TGTGCCAGCAGTGAAGACCTCACCGGGGAGCTGTTTTTT
TRBV9	TRBD2	TRBJ2-5	NA	CASSAIAGGWRETQYF	TGTGCCAGCAGCGCTATAGCGGGAGGATGGAGAGAGACCCAGTACTTC
TRBV19	NA	TRBJ2-3	NA	CASQGGQLTDTQYF	TGTGCCTCCCAGGGGGGACAACTCACAGATACGCAGTATTTT
TRBV27	NA	TRBJ1-1	NA	CASSFDFVGNTEAFF	TGTGCCAGCAGTTTTGACTTTGTGGGGAACACTGAAGCTTTCTTT
TRBV30	NA	TRBJ2-4	NA	CAWSVLAKNIQYF	TGTGCCTGGAGTGTTTTAGCCAAAAACATTCAGTACTTC
TRBV9	TRBD1	TRBJ2-5	NA	CASGPGQGHQETQYF	TGTGCCAGCGGACCGGGACAGGGGCACCAAGAGACCCAGTACTTC
TRBV11-3	TRBD2	TRBJ2-7	NA	CASSLNAAGEVYEQYF	TGTGCCAGCAGCTTAAATGCGGCGGGAGAAGTCTACGAGCAGTACTTC
TRBV28	TRBD1	TRBJ2-3	NA	CASAIPGQGTDTQYF	TGTGCCAGCGCAATACCGGGACAGGGAACAGATACGCAGTATTTT
TRBV28	NA	TRBJ1-2	few	CASSLWGYGYTF	TGTGCCAGCAGTTTATGGGGCTATGGCTACACCTTC
TRBV7-2	NA	TRBJ1-1	NA	CASSLEVSRPGAFF	TGTGCCAGCAGCTTAGAAGTCTCGAGGCCTGGGGCTTTCTTT
TRBV7-6	NA	TRBJ1-2	NA	CASSLGTENYGYTF	TGTGCCAGCAGCTTAGGTACAGAGAACTATGGCTACACCTTC
TRBV6-6	NA	TRBJ1-5	NA	CASGSNQPQHF	TGTGCCAGCGGTAGCAATCAGCCCCAGCATTTT
TRBV5-4	TRBD1	TRBJ1-5	NA	CASSDRDRGNQPQHF	TGTGCCAGCAGCGACCGGGACAGAGGCAATCAGCCCCAGCATTTT
TRBV5-1	TRBD2	TRBJ2-7	NA	CASSLGLADYEQYF	TGCGCCAGCAGCTTGGGACTAGCGGACTACGAGCAGTACTTC